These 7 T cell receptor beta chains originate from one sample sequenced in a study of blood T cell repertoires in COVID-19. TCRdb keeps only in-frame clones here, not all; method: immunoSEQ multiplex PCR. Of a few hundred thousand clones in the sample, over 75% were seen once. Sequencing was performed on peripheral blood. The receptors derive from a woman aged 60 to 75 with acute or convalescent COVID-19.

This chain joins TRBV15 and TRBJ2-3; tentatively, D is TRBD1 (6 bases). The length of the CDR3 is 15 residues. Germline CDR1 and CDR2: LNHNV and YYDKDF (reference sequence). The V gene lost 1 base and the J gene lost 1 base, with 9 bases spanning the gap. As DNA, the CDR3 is TGTGCCACCAGCAGAGGGGACACGCGCACAGATACGCAGTATTTT. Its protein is CATSRGDTRTDTQYF. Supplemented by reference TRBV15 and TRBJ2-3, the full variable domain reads DAMVIQNPRYQVTQFGKPVTLSCSQTLNHNVMYWYQQKSSQAPKLLFHYYDKDFNNEADTPDNFQSRRPNTSFCFLDIRSPGLGDTAMYLCATSRGDTRTDTQYFGPGTRLTVL.

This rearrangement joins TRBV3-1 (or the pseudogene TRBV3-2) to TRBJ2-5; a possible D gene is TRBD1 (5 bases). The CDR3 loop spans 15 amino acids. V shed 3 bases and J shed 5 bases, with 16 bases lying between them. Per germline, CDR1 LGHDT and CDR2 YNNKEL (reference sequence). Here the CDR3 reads CASSQRVWSGETQYF. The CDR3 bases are TGTGCCAGCAGCCAGAGAGTTTGGTCAGGGGAGACCCAGTACTTC.

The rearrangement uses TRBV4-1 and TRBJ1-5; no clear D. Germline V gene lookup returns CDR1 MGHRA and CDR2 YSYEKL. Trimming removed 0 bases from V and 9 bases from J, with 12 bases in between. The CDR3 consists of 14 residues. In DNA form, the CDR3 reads TGCGCCAGCAGCCAAGATCGGGGAGCCAGGCCCCAGCATTTT. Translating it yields CASSQDRGARPQHF.

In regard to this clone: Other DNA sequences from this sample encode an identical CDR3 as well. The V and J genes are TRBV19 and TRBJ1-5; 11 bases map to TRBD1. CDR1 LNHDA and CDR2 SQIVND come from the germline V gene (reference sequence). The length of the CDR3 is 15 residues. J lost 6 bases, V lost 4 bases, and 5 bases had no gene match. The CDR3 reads CASSTGTGGGQPQHF. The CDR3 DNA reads TGTGCCAGTAGTACCGGGACAGGGGGTGGTCAGCCCCAGCATTTT. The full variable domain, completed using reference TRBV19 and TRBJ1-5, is DGGITQSPKYLFRKEGQNVTLSCEQNLNHDAMYWYRQDPGQGLRLIYYSQIVNDFQKGDIAEGYSVSREKKESFPLTVTSAQKNPTAFYLCASSTGTGGGQPQHFGDGTRLSIL.

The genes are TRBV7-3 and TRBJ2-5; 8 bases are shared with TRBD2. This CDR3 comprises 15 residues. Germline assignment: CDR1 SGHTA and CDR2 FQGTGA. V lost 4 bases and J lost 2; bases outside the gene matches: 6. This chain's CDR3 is CASSSGLGLQETQYF. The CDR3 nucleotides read TGTGCCAGCAGCTCGGGACTAGGGTTACAAGAGACCCAGTACTTC. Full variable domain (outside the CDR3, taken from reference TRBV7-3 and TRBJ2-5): GAGVSQTPSNKVTEKGKYVELRCDPISGHTALYWYRQSLGQGPEFLIYFQGTGAADDSGLPNDRFFAVRPEGSVSTLKIQRTERGDSAVYLCASSSGLGLQETQYFGPGTRLLVL.

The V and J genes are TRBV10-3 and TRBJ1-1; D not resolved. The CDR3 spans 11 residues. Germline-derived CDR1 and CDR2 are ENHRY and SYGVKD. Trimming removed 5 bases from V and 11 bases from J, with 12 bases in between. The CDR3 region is CAISSGHSAFF. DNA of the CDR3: TGTGCCATCAGTTCAGGTCATTCGGCTTTCTTT.

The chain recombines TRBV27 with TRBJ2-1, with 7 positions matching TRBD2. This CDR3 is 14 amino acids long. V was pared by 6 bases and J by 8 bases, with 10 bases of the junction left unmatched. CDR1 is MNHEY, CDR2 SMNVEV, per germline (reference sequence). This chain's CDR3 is CASSPWRESDEQFF. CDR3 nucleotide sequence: TGTGCCAGCAGCCCCTGGCGGGAGTCCGATGAGCAGTTCTTC.